This TCR beta chain was captured by sequencing in a study of CD8 T cells in Susac syndrome. This CDR3 is 14 amino acids long. Looked up from germline, CDR1 is MNHNS and CDR2 is SASEGT. The V end was cut by 10 bases, the J end by 0 bases, with 13 bases between. Random hexamers were used to reverse transcribe an amount of about 0.45 to 1 ug RNA. An immunoSEQ multiplex PCR generated amplified TCR beta CDR3 products spanning 54 Vbeta and 13 Jbeta. TCRdb itself ran the immunoSEQ multiplex PCR reads through MiXCR, one entry per CDR3 protein. This table holds 150,000 to 200,000 distinct CDR3 sequences, about 90% found once. Healthy donors served as the controls. They were matched for age and sex. Isolation of CD8+ and CD4+ T cells was performed negatively, whereas enrichment of TEMRA cells was done by FACS.

The sequence was obtained from a human donor in good health. The chain recombines TRBV6-1 with TRBJ1-3; D is perhaps TRBD1 (6 bases). Specimen: CD4+ T cells from PBMCs. The CDR3 loop reads CATTTGNSGNTIYF. As DNA, the CDR3 is TGTGCCACCACGACAGGCAACTCTGGAAACACCATATATTTT.